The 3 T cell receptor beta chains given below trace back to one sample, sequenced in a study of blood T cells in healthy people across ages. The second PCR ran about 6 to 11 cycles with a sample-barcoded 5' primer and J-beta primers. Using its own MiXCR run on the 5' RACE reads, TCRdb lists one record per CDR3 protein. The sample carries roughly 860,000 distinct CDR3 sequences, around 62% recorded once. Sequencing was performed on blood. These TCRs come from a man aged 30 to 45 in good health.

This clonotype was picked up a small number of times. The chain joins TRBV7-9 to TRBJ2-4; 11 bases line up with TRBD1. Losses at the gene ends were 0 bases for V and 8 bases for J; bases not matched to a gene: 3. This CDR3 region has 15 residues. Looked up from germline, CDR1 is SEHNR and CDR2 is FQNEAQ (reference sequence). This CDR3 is CASSLAGTGGDIQYF. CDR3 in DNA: TGTGCCAGCAGCTTAGCCGGGACAGGGGGTGACATTCAGTACTTC.

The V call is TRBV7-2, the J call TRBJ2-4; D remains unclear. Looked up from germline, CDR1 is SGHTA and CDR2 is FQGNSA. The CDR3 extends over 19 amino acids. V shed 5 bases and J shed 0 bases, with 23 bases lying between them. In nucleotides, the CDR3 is TGTGCCAGCAGCCCAGAGCCCCCTCAGTTTCAAGGAGCCAAAAACATTCAGTACTTC. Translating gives CASSPEPPQFQGAKNIQYF. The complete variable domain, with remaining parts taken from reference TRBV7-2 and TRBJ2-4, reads GAGVSQSPSNKVTEKGKDVELRCDPISGHTALYWYRQSLGQGLEFLIYFQGNSAPDKSGLPSDRFSAERTGGSVSTLTIQRTQQEDSAVYLCASSPEPPQFQGAKNIQYFGAGTRLSVL.

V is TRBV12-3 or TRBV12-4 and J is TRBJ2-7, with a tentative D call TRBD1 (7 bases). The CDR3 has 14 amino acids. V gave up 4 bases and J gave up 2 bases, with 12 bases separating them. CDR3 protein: CASSSGGGPYEQYF. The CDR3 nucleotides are TGTGCCAGCAGTTCCGGAGGGGGCCCCTACGAGCAGTACTTC.